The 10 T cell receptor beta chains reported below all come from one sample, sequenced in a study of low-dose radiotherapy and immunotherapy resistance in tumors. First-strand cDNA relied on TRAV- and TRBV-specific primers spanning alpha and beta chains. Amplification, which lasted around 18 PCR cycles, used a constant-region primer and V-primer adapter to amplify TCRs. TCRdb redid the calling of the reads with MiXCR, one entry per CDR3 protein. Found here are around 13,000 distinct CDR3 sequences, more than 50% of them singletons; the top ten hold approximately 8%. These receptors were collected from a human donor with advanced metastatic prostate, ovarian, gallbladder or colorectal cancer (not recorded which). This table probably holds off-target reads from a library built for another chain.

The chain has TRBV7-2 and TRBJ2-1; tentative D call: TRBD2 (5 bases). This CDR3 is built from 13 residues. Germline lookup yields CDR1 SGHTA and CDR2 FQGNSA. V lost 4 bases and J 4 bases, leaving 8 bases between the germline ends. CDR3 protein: CASSSGGYNEQFF. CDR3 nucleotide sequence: TGTGCCAGCAGCTCCGGAGGATACAATGAGCAGTTCTTC.

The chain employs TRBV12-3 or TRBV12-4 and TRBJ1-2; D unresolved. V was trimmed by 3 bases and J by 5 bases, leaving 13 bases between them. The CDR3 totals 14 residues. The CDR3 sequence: CASSFQASGYGYTF. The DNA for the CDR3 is TGTGCCAGCAGTTTCCAGGCGTCTGGGTATGGCTACACCTTC.

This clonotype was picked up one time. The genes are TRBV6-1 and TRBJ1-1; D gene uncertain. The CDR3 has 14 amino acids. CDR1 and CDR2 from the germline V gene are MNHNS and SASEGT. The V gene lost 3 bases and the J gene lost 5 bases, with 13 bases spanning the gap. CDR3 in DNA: TGTGCCAGCAGTGATCGCGTTGTGAGGACTGAAGCTTTCTTT. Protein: CASSDRVVRTEAFF.

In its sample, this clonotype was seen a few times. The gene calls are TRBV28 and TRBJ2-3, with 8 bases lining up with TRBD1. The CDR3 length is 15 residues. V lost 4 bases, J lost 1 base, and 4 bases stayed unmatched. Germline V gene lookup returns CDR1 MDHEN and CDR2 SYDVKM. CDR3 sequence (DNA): TGTGCCAGCAGTTCACAGGGGGACGGCACAGATACGCAGTATTTT. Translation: CASSSQGDGTDTQYF.

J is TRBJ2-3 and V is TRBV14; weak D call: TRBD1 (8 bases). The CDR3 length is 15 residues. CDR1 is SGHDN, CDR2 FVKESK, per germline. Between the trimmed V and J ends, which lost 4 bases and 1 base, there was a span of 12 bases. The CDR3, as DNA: TGTGCCAGCAGCCGGGGGGGACAGGGCACAGATACGCAGTATTTT. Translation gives CASSRGGQGTDTQYF.

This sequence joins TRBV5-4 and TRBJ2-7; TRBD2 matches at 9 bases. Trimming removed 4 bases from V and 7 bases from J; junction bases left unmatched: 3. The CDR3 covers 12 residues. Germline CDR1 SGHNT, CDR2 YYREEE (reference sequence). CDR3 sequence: CASSMTSGEQYF. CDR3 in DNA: TGTGCCAGCAGCATGACTAGCGGAGAGCAGTACTTC.

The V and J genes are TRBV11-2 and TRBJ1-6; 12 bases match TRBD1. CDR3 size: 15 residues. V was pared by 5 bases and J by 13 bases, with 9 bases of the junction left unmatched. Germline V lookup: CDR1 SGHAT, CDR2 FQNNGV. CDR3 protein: CASSLPGQGARPLHF. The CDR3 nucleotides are TGTGCCAGCAGCCTTCCGGGACAGGGGGCGCGGCCCCTCCACTTT.

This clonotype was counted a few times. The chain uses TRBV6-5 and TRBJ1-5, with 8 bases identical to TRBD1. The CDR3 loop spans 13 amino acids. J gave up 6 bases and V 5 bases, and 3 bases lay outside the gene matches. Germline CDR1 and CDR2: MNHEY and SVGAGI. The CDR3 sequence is CASSLDRGQPQHF. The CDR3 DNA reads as TGTGCCAGCAGTCTAGACAGGGGTCAGCCCCAGCATTTT.

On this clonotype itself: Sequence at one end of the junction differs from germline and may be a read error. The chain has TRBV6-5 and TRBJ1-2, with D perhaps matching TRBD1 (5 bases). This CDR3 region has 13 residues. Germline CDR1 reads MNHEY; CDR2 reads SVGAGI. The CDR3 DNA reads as TGTGCCAGCACCCTCGGCCGGGGCGGTGGCTACATCTTC. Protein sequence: CASTLGRGGGYIF.

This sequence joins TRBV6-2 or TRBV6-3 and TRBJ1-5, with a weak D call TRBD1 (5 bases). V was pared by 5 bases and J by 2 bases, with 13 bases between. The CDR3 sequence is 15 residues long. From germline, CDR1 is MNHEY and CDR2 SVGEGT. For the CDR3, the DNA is TGTGCCAGCAGTGAACGGGGCGGTGGCAATCAGCCCCAGCATTTT. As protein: CASSERGGGNQPQHF.